The clone carrying this T cell receptor beta chain was seen only a few times. Its target is not known. Using its own MiXCR run on the reads, TCRdb lists one record per CDR3 protein. This table holds more than 85,000 distinct CDR3 sequences, approximately 15% found once. These data belong to a study of T cell repertoires in cytomegalovirus infection. For the study at large: Signatures in public TCR beta sequences pointed to both CMV infection and matching HLA type.

Study-wide results and caveats: The response measured ex vivo was dominated by TCR beta clonotypes (HLA-C-restricted and CMV-specific).

Trimming cost V 5 bases and J 0 bases, with 17 bases left between them. Looked up from germline, CDR1 is MNHEY and CDR2 is SVGEGT. The CDR3 loop spans 16 amino acids. The receptor comes from a human donor in good health (CMV status not recorded). Some clones in this sample may be carry-over from other donors' samples. The chain joins TRBV6-2 or TRBV6-3 to TRBJ2-7; perhaps TRBD1 as D (6 bases). The sequenced sample consisted of PBMCs. The CDR3 loop is CASSKSGTQVSYEQYF. The CDR3 DNA sequence: TGTGCCAGCAGTAAGTCCGGGACACAGGTCTCCTACGAGCAGTACTTC.